These 2 T cell receptor beta chains share one sample of origin, sequenced in a study of CD8+CD57+ T cells in acquired aplastic anemia. The TCR beta profiling, which covered VDJ combination and CDR3 sequence, was carried out using genomic DNA as the template. TCRdb called the reads again in MiXCR, with one record for every CDR3 protein. The sample includes 400,000 to 450,000 distinct CDR3 sequences, 55% to 70% seen only once; the top ten take under 5%. The material sequenced was sorted CD4+, CD8+, or CD8+CD57+ T cells (not recorded which) from PBMCs. These receptors were obtained from a human donor in good health, serving as a control.

This CDR3 reads CSVDYGSYGYTF. The CDR3 region has the DNA TGCAGCGTTGATTACGGAAGCTATGGCTACACCTTC. The rearrangement links TRBV29-1 to TRBJ1-2; no reliable D call. The CDR3 has 12 residues. Germline CDR1 is SQVTM and CDR2 is ANQGSEA. V gave up 3 bases and J gave up 4 bases, with 9 bases separating them.

The chain employs TRBV7-2 and TRBJ1-1, with D unclear. This CDR3 is 15 amino acids long. The germline V gene encodes CDR1 SGHTA and CDR2 FQGNSA. V dropped 5 bases and J dropped 14 bases, with 27 bases sitting between them. The CDR3 nucleotides are TGTGCCAGCAGCGTACCTCCCTGGGCCCTCCCCTTTGGGTTCTTT. It codes for CASSVPPWALPFGFF. Complete variable domain (other parts from reference TRBV7-2 and TRBJ1-1): GAGVSQSPSNKVTEKGKDVELRCDPISGHTALYWYRQSLGQGLEFLIYFQGNSAPDKSGLPSDRFSAERTGGSVSTLTIQRTQQEDSAVYLCASSVPPWALPFGFFGQGTRLTVV.